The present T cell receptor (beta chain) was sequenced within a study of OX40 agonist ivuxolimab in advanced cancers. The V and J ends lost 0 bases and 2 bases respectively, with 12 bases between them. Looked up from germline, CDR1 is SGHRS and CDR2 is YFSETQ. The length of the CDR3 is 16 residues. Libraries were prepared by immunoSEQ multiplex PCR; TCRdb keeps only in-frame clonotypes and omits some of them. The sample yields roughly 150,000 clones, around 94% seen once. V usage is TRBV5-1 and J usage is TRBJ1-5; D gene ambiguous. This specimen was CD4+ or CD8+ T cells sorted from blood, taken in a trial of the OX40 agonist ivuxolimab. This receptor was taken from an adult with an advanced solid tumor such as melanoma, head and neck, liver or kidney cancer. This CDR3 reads CASSLGFGRGNQPQHF. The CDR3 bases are TGCGCCAGCAGCTTGGGGTTTGGTCGTGGCAATCAGCCCCAGCATTTT.